Below are 17 T cell receptor beta chains sequenced from a single sample in a study of shared clonotypes between healthy human individuals. CD45RO negativity and positive selection for CCR7 defined naive CD8 cells, a population that excluded terminally differentiated effector memory CD45RA+ cells. Generated by immunoSEQ multiplex PCR, the TCRdb table keeps only in-frame clones and is missing some. The table lists around 620,000 clones, roughly 95% of them singletons, with around 0.11% in the top ten. Input material: naive CD8+ T cells sorted from blood. All receptors derive from a woman in her thirties in good health.

This rearrangement joins TRBV5-6 to TRBJ1-4, with 7 bases lining up with TRBD1. The CDR3 length is 15 residues. Trimming took 4 bases from V and 4 from J; bases not matched to a gene: 7. Germline CDR1 is SGHDT and CDR2 is YYEEEE. The CDR3 here is CASSERDSYNEKLFF. The CDR3 DNA reads as TGTGCCAGCAGCGAGAGGGACAGCTATAATGAAAAACTGTTTTTT.

This sequence joins TRBV7-2 and TRBJ2-1; no firm D call. The CDR3 contains 15 residues. Trimming pared 1 base from V and 0 bases from J, leaving 7 bases between. Per the germline V gene, CDR1 is SGHTA and CDR2 is FQGNSA. The CDR3 DNA follows: TGTGCCAGCAGCTTAGTTCTAAGCTCCTACAATGAGCAGTTCTTC. This sequence encodes CASSLVLSSYNEQFF.

V gene TRBV30 combines with J gene TRBJ1-1; the D is unclear. Germline V gene lookup returns CDR1 GTSNPN and CDR2 SVGIG (reference sequence). Trimming pared 6 bases from V and 6 bases from J, leaving 14 bases between. The CDR3 loop spans 12 amino acids. The CDR3, as DNA: TGTGCCTGCCATCAGCGAGTTGCTGAAGCTTTCTTT. Translated, it gives CACHQRVAEAFF.

This chain joins TRBV9 and TRBJ2-5, with D tentatively TRBD1 (5 bases). V lost 4 bases to trimming and J lost 1 base, with 14 bases between them. This CDR3 comprises 15 residues. Germline-derived CDR1 and CDR2 are SGDLS and YYNGEE. CDR3 loop: CASSPGGHLQETQYF. The CDR3 DNA sequence: TGTGCCAGCAGCCCTGGTGGACACCTCCAAGAGACCCAGTACTTC. Together with reference TRBV9 and TRBJ2-5, the CDR3 gives the full variable domain: DSGVTQTPKHLITATGQRVTLRCSPRSGDLSVYWYQQSLDQGLQFLIQYYNGEERAKGNILERFSAQQFPDLHSELNLSSLELGDSALYFCASSPGGHLQETQYFGPGTRLLVL.

The chain combines TRBV7-3 with TRBJ2-1; D uncertain. V shed 4 bases and J shed 10 bases, with 11 bases lying between them. This CDR3 comprises 12 residues. Germline V lookup: CDR1 SGHTA, CDR2 FQGTGA. CDR3 sequence: CASSSLTGEQFF. As DNA, the CDR3 is TGTGCCAGCAGCTCACTCACCGGAGAGCAGTTCTTC.

V gene TRBV28 combines with J gene TRBJ2-7; D possibly corresponds to TRBD1 (6 bases). This CDR3 is built from 13 residues. Germline V gene data show CDR1 as MDHEN and CDR2 as SYDVKM. V dropped 4 bases and J dropped 3 bases, with 10 bases sitting between them. The DNA for the CDR3 is TGTGCCAGCAGTTCGGGACACATCTACGAGCAGTACTTC. Encoded protein: CASSSGHIYEQYF.

The CDR3: CASSLELSGTITDTQYF. CDR3 nucleotide sequence: TGTGCCAGCAGTTTAGAATTGAGCGGAACAATCACAGATACGCAGTATTTT. This chain joins TRBV28 and TRBJ2-3, with D possibly matching TRBD2 (5 bases). This CDR3 is 17 amino acids long. The V end was cut by 2 bases, the J end by 2 bases, with 17 bases between. Germline values: CDR1 MDHEN, CDR2 SYDVKM.

Points on this clone: The same CDR3 is also encoded by other DNA sequences in this sample. CDR3 amino acids: CASSSGSSYNEQFF. The CDR3 DNA reads as TGTGCCAGCAGCTCAGGGAGCTCCTACAATGAGCAGTTCTTC. This chain joins TRBV27 and TRBJ2-1; TRBD1 or TRBD2 may be the D gene (5 bases each). The germline V and J ends were trimmed by 6 bases and 0 bases, with 9 bases remaining between them. Per the germline V gene, CDR1 is MNHEY and CDR2 is SMNVEV (reference sequence). This CDR3 is 14 amino acids long.

Concerning this clone itself: One junction end disagrees with the germline gene, perhaps due to a read error. This rearrangement joins TRBV7-8 to TRBJ2-7; D is perhaps TRBD1 (7 bases). In germline, CDR1 is SGHVS, CDR2 FQNEAQ. This CDR3 has 17 amino acids. Written as DNA, the CDR3 is TGTGCCAGCAGCCTAGCCCGCGGGACAGTGGTTAACTACGAGCAGTACTTC. Residues: CASSLARGTVVNYEQYF. Full variable domain (missing parts from reference TRBV7-8 and TRBJ2-7): GAGVSQSPRYKVAKRGQDVALRCDPISGHVSLFWYQQALGQGPEFLTYFQNEAQLDKSGLPSDRFFAERPEGSVSTLKIQRTQQEDSAVYLCASSLARGTVVNYEQYFGPGTRLTVT.

The chain is built from TRBV7-8 and TRBJ2-7, with 11 bases fitting TRBD2. Germline CDR1 SGHVS, CDR2 FQNEAQ. This CDR3 has 17 residues. J gave up 3 bases and V 1 base, and 8 bases lay outside the gene matches. In DNA form, the CDR3 reads TGTGCCAGCAGCTTAGGTGCACTAGCGGGAGTTATCTACGAGCAGTACTTC. Translating gives CASSLGALAGVIYEQYF.

V gene TRBV13 combines with J gene TRBJ2-1; 13 bases fit TRBD2. V lost 3 bases, J lost 6 bases, and 5 bases stayed unmatched. Germline CDR1 reads PRHDT; CDR2 reads FYEKMQ (reference sequence). This CDR3 region has 16 residues. CDR3 loop: CASSLVGLAGTNEQFF. As DNA, the CDR3 is TGTGCCAGCAGCTTGGTGGGACTAGCGGGGACCAATGAGCAGTTCTTC.

The chain is built from TRBV27 and TRBJ1-1; 12 bases are a match to TRBD1. Germline V gives CDR1 MNHEY, CDR2 SMNVEV (reference sequence). The trim removed 3 bases at V and 5 bases at J, leaving 4 bases unmatched. The CDR3 contains 15 residues. The CDR3 is CASSFMGQGATEAFF. In DNA form, the CDR3 reads TGTGCCAGCAGTTTCATGGGACAGGGGGCAACTGAAGCTTTCTTT.

The rearrangement links TRBV7-6 to TRBJ2-5; D gene unclear. The CDR3 contains 12 residues. Trimming pared 2 bases from V and 4 bases from J, leaving 5 bases between. The V gene's germline CDR1 is SGHVS and CDR2 FNYEAQ. CDR3 nucleotide sequence: TGTGCCAGCAGCTTAATTGGAGAGACCCAGTACTTC. Protein product: CASSLIGETQYF.

The chain employs TRBV2 and TRBJ2-5; possibly TRBD2 for D (5 bases). The ends were cut back, 3 bases at V and 11 bases at J, with 13 bases in the middle. This CDR3 has 12 residues. Germline V gene sequence: CDR1 SNHLY, CDR2 FYNNEI. Written as DNA, the CDR3 is TGTGCCAGCAGTGAGCGCGTTTGGGAGCAGTACTTC. Amino acids: CASSERVWEQYF.

The chain employs TRBV7-6 and TRBJ2-2; D possibly corresponds to TRBD1 (5 bases). The CDR3 has 14 amino acids. Trimming pared 4 bases from V and 3 bases from J, leaving 9 bases between. Germline values: CDR1 SGHVS, CDR2 FNYEAQ. The CDR3 loop is CASSYDSYTGELFF. The CDR3 coding sequence is TGTGCCAGCAGCTACGACAGTTACACCGGGGAGCTGTTTTTT.

The CDR3 protein is CAWSVLAVGSYQETQYF. The DNA for the CDR3 is TGTGCCTGGAGTGTACTTGCGGTAGGATCGTACCAAGAGACCCAGTACTTC. The chain has TRBV30 and TRBJ2-5; D unresolved. This CDR3 has 17 amino acids. Germline CDR1 reads GTSNPN; CDR2 reads SVGIG (reference sequence). V lost 0 bases, J lost 0 bases, and 17 bases lay in between.

The rearrangement uses TRBV29-1 and TRBJ2-4, with a possible D match to TRBD2 (5 bases). Germline V lookup: CDR1 SQVTM, CDR2 ANQGSEA. There are 13 residues in the CDR3. Deletions cut 4 bases from V and 1 base from J, with 8 bases between. The CDR3 protein is CSVVRGAKNIQYF. CDR3 nucleotide sequence: TGCAGCGTTGTACGAGGGGCCAAAAACATTCAGTACTTC.